This T cell receptor (beta chain) was obtained from a study of T cells in Graves' hyperthyroidism and ophthalmopathy (dated by TCRdb to the late 2010s). The study in broad terms: Peripheral blood was collected at initial diagnosis, before any treatment. To identify distinguishing TCR V-J signatures, a discovery cohort of some 100 patients was used, comprising some 43 with Graves' ophthalmopathy and 57 with stable Graves' hyperthyroidism. Prospective prediction of ophthalmopathy was tested in an independent validation cohort consisting of fewer than 20 hyperthyroidism patients and approximately 16 patients who later progressed to ophthalmopathy. For training and testing, the 95 to 100 patients in the discovery cohort were randomly divided in a 7:3 ratio. The study also compared thyroid tissue and blood T-cell repertoires from 6 or 7 Graves' hyperthyroidism patients. Following sampling, methimazole starting at 30 mg daily was given to hyperthyroidism patients, and high-dose intravenous methylprednisolone was given to ophthalmopathy patients. According to the paper, TCR Vbeta CDR3 sequencing was carried out on over 130 peripheral blood samples, which came from fewer than 50 ophthalmopathy, approximately 72 hyperthyroidism and roughly 17 progressor patients. Study-wide conclusions, independent of this receptor: In validation, the model predicted progression to ophthalmopathy with over 65% sensitivity and less than 75% specificity, a median of 6.5 months before onset. No statistical method was used to set the sample size in advance, and investigators knew the group allocation. Most expanded thyroid clonotypes (frequency above 0.001) were also detected in blood, suggesting blood repertoires may reflect thyroid immune responses. In cross-validation, a model built on a 13 V-J signature told ophthalmopathy apart from stable hyperthyroidism with 87.88% sensitivity and roughly 81% specificity, and in testing the same model reached 80%/75%.

The TCR beta CDR3 regions were amplified from the RNA transcripts. For the first round of RT-PCR on the TCR CDR3, the HTBI primer set was used together with the Qiagen OneStep RT-PCR kit. Libraries were constructed in a second round of multiplex PCR, after which size selection and purification were performed. The libraries were sequenced on an Illumina HiSeq2000 using paired-end 100 bp reads. In the authors' own workflow: SOAPnuke was used to process the raw data, with reads discarded if the reads contained adapters or uncalled bases, had a mean Phred below 15, or lacked an exact constant-primer or identifier match. High-quality paired reads were merged with COPE v1.2.5, and unique nucleotide sequences were defined as clonotypes. Clonotypes were aligned to IMGT TRBV, TRBD and TRBJ reference segments using MiTCR v1.1. Only V-J combinations with frequency above 0.0001, covering about 99% of repertoires, were analysed. A TCS score was defined as the ratio of F50 (clonal expansion) to E x V (chaos), with BLOSUM62-based TCRdist applied between CDR3 peptides within each V-J. Welch's t-statistics and random forest reduced roughly 500 V-J features to some 14, which were used in a naive Bayes classifier (R e1071). TCRdb itself trimmed the public reads at Q25 with fastp, ran MiXCR and retained productive beta chains. Rows are unified per CDR3 protein, each entry keeping the most common DNA and genes. These V and J calls rely on TCRdb rather than the paper's analysis. The sample table shows hundreds of thousands of distinct CDR3 sequences, and 15% to 20% are seen once. Roughly 50% of the sample lies in the top ten.

Ophthalmopathy patients had moderately to severely active disease, with a Clinical Activity Score of 3 or more, a NOSPECS grade of 4 or more, and a disease duration of less than 3 months. Patients with uncontrolled infections, other autoimmune diseases, pregnancy or lactation were excluded. Diagnoses relied on clinical symptoms, serum thyroxine and TRAb, thyroid ultrasound and orbital computed tomography. Ficoll-Paque density gradient centrifugation was used to isolate PBMCs from 10 ml of fresh peripheral blood. Total RNA was extracted using Trizol reagent, and RNA quality was assessed on an Agilent 2100 Bioanalyzer. Worth noting for this clonotype: It has no known antigen specificity. The record has no base qualities; no much larger clone is one base away.

Relative to germline, V is 3 bases shorter and J is 7 bases shorter, with 10 bases between their ends. CDR1 and CDR2 are read off the germline V gene as MNHNS and SASEGT. Taken from cysteine to phenylalanine, the CDR3 has 14 residues. Only the CDR3 portion is preserved as DNA: 42 bases, with reading frame beginning at the first base. Input material: blood. In this chain, TRBV6-1 is recombined with TRBJ1-6, with no confident D gene call. The receptor was derived from a man in his forties with Graves' ophthalmopathy. CDR3 loop: CASSDLQANSPLHF. The nucleotides read TGTGCCAGCAGTGATTTGCAGGCCAATTCACCCCTCCACTTT.